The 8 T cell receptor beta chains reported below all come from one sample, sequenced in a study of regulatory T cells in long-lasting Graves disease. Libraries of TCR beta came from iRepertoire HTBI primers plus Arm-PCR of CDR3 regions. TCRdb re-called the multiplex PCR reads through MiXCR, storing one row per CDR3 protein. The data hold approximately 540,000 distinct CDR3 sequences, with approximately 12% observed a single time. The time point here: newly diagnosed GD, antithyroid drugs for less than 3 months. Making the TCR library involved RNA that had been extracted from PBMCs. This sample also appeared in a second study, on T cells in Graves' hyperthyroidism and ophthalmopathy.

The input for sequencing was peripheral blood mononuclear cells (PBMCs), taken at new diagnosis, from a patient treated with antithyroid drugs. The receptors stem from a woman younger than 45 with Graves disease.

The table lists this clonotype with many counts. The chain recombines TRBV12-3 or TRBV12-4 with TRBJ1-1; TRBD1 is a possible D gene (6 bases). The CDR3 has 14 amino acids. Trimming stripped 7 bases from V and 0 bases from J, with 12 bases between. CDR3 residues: CASKVDRVNTEAFF. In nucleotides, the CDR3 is TGTGCCAGCAAAGTGGACAGAGTGAACACTGAAGCTTTCTTT.

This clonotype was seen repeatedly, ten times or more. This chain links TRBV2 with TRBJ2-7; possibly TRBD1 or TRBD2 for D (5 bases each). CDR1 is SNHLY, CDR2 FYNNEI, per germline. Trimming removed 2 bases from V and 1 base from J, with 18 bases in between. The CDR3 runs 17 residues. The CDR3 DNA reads TGTGCCAGCAGTGAAAGGGGCCGGGACGGATTATCCTACGAGCAGTACTTC. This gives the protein CASSERGRDGLSYEQYF.

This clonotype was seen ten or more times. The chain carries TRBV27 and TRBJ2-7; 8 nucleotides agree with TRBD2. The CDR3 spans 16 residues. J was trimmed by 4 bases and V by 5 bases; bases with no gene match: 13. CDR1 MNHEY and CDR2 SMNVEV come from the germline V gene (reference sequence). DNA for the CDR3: TGTGCCAGCAGTCTCCCCTCGGGCGGGAGGAAGTACGAGCAGTACTTC. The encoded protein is CASSLPSGGRKYEQYF.

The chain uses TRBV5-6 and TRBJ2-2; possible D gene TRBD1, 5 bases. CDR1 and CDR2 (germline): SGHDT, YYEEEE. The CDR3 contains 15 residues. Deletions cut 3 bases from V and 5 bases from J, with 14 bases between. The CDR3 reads CASSSLTVDTGELFF. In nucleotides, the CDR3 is TGTGCCAGCAGCTCCCTGACAGTGGATACCGGGGAGCTGTTTTTT.

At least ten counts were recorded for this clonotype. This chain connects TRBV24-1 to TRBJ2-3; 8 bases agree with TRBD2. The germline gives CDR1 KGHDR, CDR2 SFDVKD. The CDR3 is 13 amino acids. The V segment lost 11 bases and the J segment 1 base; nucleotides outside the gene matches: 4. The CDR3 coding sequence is TGTGCCAGCCAACTAGCGGGCACAGATACGCAGTATTTT. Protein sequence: CASQLAGTDTQYF.

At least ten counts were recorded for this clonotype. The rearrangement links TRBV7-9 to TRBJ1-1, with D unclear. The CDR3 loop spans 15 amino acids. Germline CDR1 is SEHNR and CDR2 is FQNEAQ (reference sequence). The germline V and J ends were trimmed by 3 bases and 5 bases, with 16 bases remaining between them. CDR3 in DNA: TGTGCCAGCAGCTTGTTTGGGAACGAGAAGACTGAAGCTTTCTTT. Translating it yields CASSLFGNEKTEAFF.

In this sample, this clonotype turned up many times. The CDR3 DNA reads as TGTGCCAGCAGCCAAGGGCCCTTCAGGGAGACTGAAGCTTTCTTT. It encodes CASSQGPFRETEAFF. The rearrangement links TRBV3-1 to TRBJ1-1; TRBD1 is a possible D gene (5 bases). Trimming shortened V by 1 base and J by 5 bases, and 14 bases separated the two germline ends. This CDR3 has 15 residues. The germline gives CDR1 LGHDT, CDR2 YNNKEL (reference sequence).

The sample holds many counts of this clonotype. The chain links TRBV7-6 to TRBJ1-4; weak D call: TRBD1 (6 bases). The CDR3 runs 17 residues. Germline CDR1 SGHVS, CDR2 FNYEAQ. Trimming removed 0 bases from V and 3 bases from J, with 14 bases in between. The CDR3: CASSLARGGPANEKLFF. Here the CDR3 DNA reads TGTGCCAGCAGCTTAGCGAGAGGGGGGCCAGCTAATGAAAAACTGTTTTTT. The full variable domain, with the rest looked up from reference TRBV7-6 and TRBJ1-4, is GAGVSQSPRYKVTKRGQDVALRCDPISGHVSLYWYRQALGQGPEFLTYFNYEAQQDKSGLPNDRFSAERPEGSISTLTIQRTEQRDSAMYRCASSLARGGPANEKLFFGSGTQLSVL.